This T cell receptor (beta chain) derives from a study of T-cell reconstitution after alpha-beta-depleted transplantation in children. Library preparation (for TCRbeta) was performed with unique molecular identifiers. TCRdb reanalysed the PCR reads using MiXCR and keeps one entry per CDR3 protein. This sample has 300,000 or so distinct CDR3 sequences, with 9.5% to 10% found just once. Germline loops: CDR1 SEHNR, CDR2 FQNEAQ (reference sequence). The CDR3 runs 16 residues. V was pared by 1 base and J by 1 base, with 3 bases of the junction left unmatched. The specimen comprised PBMCs from the stem cell graft donor, sampled from the stem cell graft. The sequence came from a human donor who donated a stem cell graft to a child with SCID. The V and J genes are TRBV7-9 and TRBJ2-3, with TRBD2 identical over 9 bases. The DNA of the CDR3 is TGTGCCAGCAGCTTAGATTGGACTAGCGGCACAGATACGCAGTATTTT. Amino acids: CASSLDWTSGTDTQYF. Full variable domain (outside the CDR3, taken from reference TRBV7-9 and TRBJ2-3): DTGVSQNPRHKITKRGQNVTFRCDPISEHNRLYWYRQTLGQGPEFLTYFQNEAQLEKSRLLSDRFSAERPKGSFSTLEIQRTEQGDSAMYLCASSLDWTSGTDTQYFGPGTRLTVL.